This record looks at one T cell receptor beta chain sequence and its context. The V gene lost 1 base and the J gene lost 10 bases, with 13 bases spanning the gap. Germline V gene lookup returns CDR1 SGHTA and CDR2 FQGNSA. The CDR3 is 13 residues long. The data were taken from a study of regulatory T cells in long-lasting Graves disease. With iRepertoire HTBI primers and Arm-PCR of CDR3 regions, TCR beta libraries were built. TCRdb recomputed calls from the multiplex PCR reads with MiXCR, one row per CDR3 protein. Counted here are around 480,000 distinct CDR3 sequences, roughly 15% occurring once; the ten biggest clones make up roughly 25%. Documented time point: newly diagnosed GD, antithyroid drugs for less than 3 months. The TCR library was made from RNA that had been extracted from PBMCs in TRIzol. The sample was also linked to a second study, of T cells in Graves' hyperthyroidism and ophthalmopathy. That investigation notes: The authors' 13 V-J model separated ophthalmopathy from stable hyperthyroidism.

The sequenced sample was peripheral blood mononuclear cells (PBMCs), obtained at new diagnosis, from a patient treated with antithyroid drugs. This sequence joins TRBV7-2 and TRBJ1-1; D remains unclear. This clonotype originated in a woman aged 35 to 59 with Graves disease. The CDR3 loop is CASSLGGAGRAFF. CDR3 nucleotides: TGTGCCAGCAGCTTAGGGGGAGCAGGCAGAGCTTTCTTT.